A single sample is the source of the 22 T cell receptor beta chains below, sequenced in a study of CD8+ T cells in alopecia areata. Once RNA had been extracted, it was reverse transcribed into cDNA to act as the sequencing template. Using immunoSEQ multiplex PCR, the repertoire was profiled, and TCRdb retains in-frame clones only, with some absent. The table records 180,000 or so clones, less than 70% of them present only once. The treatment here: oral pan-JAK inhibitor, 5-10 mg twice daily. The input for sequencing was CD8+ T cells sorted from blood, taken at week 24, from a patient treated with tofacitinib. The receptor source for this set is a human donor with alopecia areata.

The chain uses TRBV10-3 and TRBJ2-2; 7 bases are a match to TRBD1. CDR1 ENHRY and CDR2 SYGVKD come from the germline V gene. The V gene end was trimmed by 7 bases and the J gene end by 0 bases; junction bases not matched to a gene: 5. The CDR3 runs to 15 residues. This CDR3 reads CAINRQGTNTGELFF. CDR3 nucleotide sequence: TGTGCCATCAACAGACAGGGAACGAACACCGGGGAGCTGTTTTTT.

The chain has TRBV5-6 and TRBJ2-7, with D tentatively TRBD2 (6 bases). CDR1 and CDR2 from the germline V gene are SGHDT and YYEEEE. The V gene lost 4 bases and the J gene lost 3 bases, with 17 bases spanning the gap. The CDR3 loop spans 15 amino acids. CDR3 DNA sequence: TGTGCCAGCAGCCCCCGGGACTTCCCTTACTACGAGCAGTACTTC. Its protein product is CASSPRDFPYYEQYF.

This chain links TRBV4-2 with TRBJ1-1, with D possibly TRBD1 on 5 matching bases. This CDR3 spans 16 amino acids. V was cut by 0 bases and J by 5 bases, with 16 bases left in between. CDR1 LGHNA and CDR2 YNFKEQ come from the germline V gene. As DNA, the CDR3 is TGTGCCAGCAGCCAAGATGCCCCGGGGGGAGGGACTGAAGCTTTCTTT. Translating it yields CASSQDAPGGGTEAFF.

This chain uses TRBV11-2 with TRBJ2-7; TRBD1 is a possible D gene (6 bases). CDR1 SGHAT and CDR2 FQNNGV come from the germline V gene. V lost 5 bases, J lost 8 bases, and 10 bases lay in between. The CDR3 covers 11 residues. The CDR3: CASSTGQQQYF. CDR3 sequence (DNA): TGTGCCAGCAGCACAGGACAGCAGCAGTACTTC. Complete variable domain (other parts from reference TRBV11-2 and TRBJ2-7): EAGVAQSPRYKIIEKRQSVAFWCNPISGHATLYWYQQILGQGPKLLIQFQNNGVVDDSQLPKDRFSAERLKGVDSTLKIQPAKLEDSAVYLCASSTGQQQYFGPGTRLTVT.

The V and J genes are TRBV9 and TRBJ1-1; D is uncertain. The CDR3 loop spans 13 amino acids. In germline, CDR1 is SGDLS, CDR2 YYNGEE. Trimming left V 0 bases short and J 3 bases short, with 6 bases between. CDR3 sequence (DNA): TGTGCCAGCAGCGTAGATACCGACACTGAAGCTTTCTTT. Its translation is CASSVDTDTEAFF.

The CDR3 region is CAWSPGNEQFF. The CDR3 coding sequence is TGTGCCTGGAGTCCTGGCAATGAGCAGTTCTTC. The chain couples TRBV30 to TRBJ2-1; no clear D. Germline V CDR1 and CDR2: GTSNPN, SVGIG (reference sequence). The V end lost 2 bases, the J end lost 6 bases, and 5 bases lay between the germline ends. The CDR3 runs to 11 residues.

This clone was counted between two and nine times. The V gene is TRBV25-1, the J gene TRBJ1-1; 9 bases match TRBD1. In germline, CDR1 is MGHDK, CDR2 SYGVNS. Unmatched junction bases numbered 6, after V lost 5 bases and J lost 11 bases. This CDR3 is 12 amino acids long. CDR3 region: CASSTRQGVAFF. The CDR3 region has the DNA TGTGCCAGCAGTACCCGACAGGGGGTGGCTTTCTTT.

This chain joins TRBV7-9 and TRBJ2-5; D assignment may be TRBD1 or TRBD2 (7 bases each). Germline lookup yields CDR1 SEHNR and CDR2 FQNEAQ (reference sequence). The CDR3 totals 16 residues. V was shortened by 3 bases and J by 7 bases, with 21 bases between the two germline ends. The CDR3 here is CASSFITQGGRATQYF. CDR3 bases: TGTGCCAGCAGCTTTATCACCCAGGGGGGGAGGGCGACCCAGTACTTC.

In its sample, this clone was seen once. V and J are TRBV10-2 and TRBJ1-1, with no clear D. Looked up from germline, CDR1 is WSHSY and CDR2 is SAAADI. The CDR3 runs to 13 residues. V lost 3 bases and J lost 1, with 6 bases in between. The CDR3 nucleotides read TGCGCCAGCAGTGAATATAGGAACACTGAAGCTTTCTTT. Its translation: CASSEYRNTEAFF.

V and J are TRBV10-3 and TRBJ1-5; TRBD1 agrees at 8 bases. J was trimmed by 4 bases and V by 9 bases; bases with no gene match: 5. CDR1 and CDR2 (germline): ENHRY, SYGVKD. The CDR3 runs to 13 residues. The CDR3 protein is CAIGQGGNQPQHF. CDR3 sequence (DNA): TGTGCCATTGGACAGGGAGGGAATCAGCCCCAGCATTTT.

This clone was detected ten times or more. The chain links TRBV11-2 to TRBJ2-7, with 8 bases matching TRBD2. The CDR3 runs 13 residues. The junction had 4 bases not matched to a gene; V was cut back by 8 bases and J by 1 base. CDR1 is SGHAT and CDR2 is FQNNGV in the germline V gene. The CDR3 DNA follows: TGTGCCAGCTCTCGGGGGGGGTCCTACGAGCAGTACTTC. Encoded protein: CASSRGGSYEQYF.

With regard to this clone: This sequence may be a read error, since a much larger clone differs from it by one base. The chain couples TRBV7-6 to TRBJ1-5; D gene unclear. The germline CDR1 and CDR2 sequences are SGHVS and FNYEAQ. This CDR3 is built from 14 residues. Trimming stripped 0 bases from V and 0 bases from J, with 3 bases between. The CDR3 region is CASSLAGSNQPQHF. The CDR3 bases are TGTGCCAGCAGCTTAGCGGGTAGCAATCAGCCCCAGCATTTT.

In its sample, this clone was seen a few times. The chain couples TRBV10-3 to TRBJ2-3; unclear D gene. V lost 2 bases and J lost 2, with 11 bases in between. The V gene's germline CDR1 is ENHRY and CDR2 SYGVKD. The CDR3 runs to 15 residues. CDR3 protein: CAISEASRITDTQYF. The CDR3 DNA sequence: TGTGCCATCAGTGAGGCTAGTCGTATCACAGATACGCAGTATTTT.

The chain joins TRBV6-1 to TRBJ1-1, with unresolved D. Trimming stripped 6 bases from V and 4 bases from J, with 15 bases between. This CDR3 spans 14 amino acids. Germline V lookup: CDR1 MNHNS, CDR2 SASEGT. This CDR3 reads CASSPRRKGTEAFF. The CDR3 coding sequence is TGTGCCAGCAGCCCACGCCGAAAAGGCACTGAAGCTTTCTTT.

V is TRBV30 and J is TRBJ2-1; no reliable D call. CDR1 is GTSNPN, CDR2 SVGIG, per germline (reference sequence). Trimming removed 3 bases from V and 4 bases from J, with 7 bases in between. There are 12 residues in the CDR3. For the CDR3, the DNA is TGTGCCTGGAGAGCTAAGTACAATGAGCAGTTCTTC. Protein product: CAWRAKYNEQFF.

Comment on this clone: Other nucleotide sequences from this sample produce the same CDR3. The V and J genes are TRBV27 and TRBJ2-3, with D possibly being TRBD1 (5 bases). Per the germline V gene, CDR1 is MNHEY and CDR2 is SMNVEV (reference sequence). This CDR3 comprises 13 residues. Trimming removed 6 bases at V and 0 bases at J, with 7 bases between. CDR3 sequence reads: CASRDTSTDTQYF. DNA of the CDR3: TGTGCCAGCAGGGACACAAGCACAGATACGCAGTATTTT.

The sample holds a few counts of this clone. J is TRBJ2-7 and V is TRBV11-3; the D gene is possibly TRBD2 (5 bases). This CDR3 is 14 amino acids long. Germline lookup yields CDR1 SGHNT and CDR2 YENEEA. Trimming removed 3 bases from V and 2 bases from J, with 11 bases in between. The CDR3 loop is CASSLPGLTYEQYF. As DNA, the CDR3 is TGTGCCAGCAGCTTGCCTGGACTGACCTACGAGCAGTACTTC.

This clone occurred a few times. The rearrangement joins TRBV7-9 to TRBJ2-6, with 8 bases aligning to TRBD1. Per the germline V gene, CDR1 is SEHNR and CDR2 is FQNEAQ (reference sequence). CDR3 length equals 17 residues. Trimming removed 6 bases from V and 2 bases from J; junction bases left unmatched: 9. The DNA for the CDR3 is TGTGCCAGCAGAGGACAGGGCAATTCTGCTGGGGCCAACGTCCTGACTTTC. Translation gives CASRGQGNSAGANVLTF.

V and J are TRBV7-2 and TRBJ1-2; weak D call: TRBD1 (6 bases). Trimming stripped 8 bases from V and 4 bases from J, with 20 bases between. This CDR3 region has 15 residues. Looked up from germline, CDR1 is SGHTA and CDR2 is FQGNSA. The CDR3 DNA reads as TGTGCCAGCGGGACACGTCGGGACGGCCGCTATGGCTACACCTTC. It yields the protein CASGTRRDGRYGYTF.

This clone was seen a few times. The gene calls are TRBV6-5 and TRBJ1-1; D uncertain. The V and J ends lost 3 bases and 1 base respectively, with 6 bases between them. There are 13 residues in the CDR3. Germline CDR1 and CDR2: MNHEY and SVGAGI. In DNA form, the CDR3 reads TGTGCCAGCAGTTATAACTCGAACACTGAAGCTTTCTTT. It codes for CASSYNSNTEAFF.

This chain uses TRBV2 with TRBJ2-7; tentative D call: TRBD2 (6 bases). Germline V gene data show CDR1 as SNHLY and CDR2 as FYNNEI. This CDR3 region has 12 residues. The V and J ends lost 6 bases and 2 bases respectively, with 8 bases between them. As DNA, the CDR3 is TGTGCCAGCAGAGGAGGGACCTACGAGCAGTACTTC. Its protein product is CASRGGTYEQYF. Full variable domain (rest looked up from reference TRBV2 and TRBJ2-7): EPEVTQTPSHQVTQMGQEVILRCVPISNHLYFYWYRQILGQKVEFLVSFYNNEISEKSEIFDDQFSVERPDGSNFTLKIRSTKLEDSAMYFCASRGGTYEQYFGPGTRLTVT.

The J gene is TRBJ2-7, the V gene TRBV6-5, with D perhaps matching TRBD1 or TRBD2 (5 bases each). V was cut by 6 bases and J by 3 bases, with 18 bases left in between. The CDR3 totals 15 residues. Germline V CDR1 and CDR2: MNHEY, SVGAGI. The DNA of the CDR3 is TGTGCCAGCAGGATGGGACCCGAGCCCTTCTACGAGCAGTACTTC. Translation: CASRMGPEPFYEQYF.